This T cell receptor beta chain was sequenced during a study of blood T cell repertoires in COVID-19. Sequencing used immunoSEQ multiplex PCR; TCRdb keeps in-frame clones, though not all of them. The sample lists over 55,000 clones; over 70% were seen once. Germline CDR1 and CDR2: MDHEN and SYDVKM. The CDR3 covers 13 residues. V was cut by 8 bases and J by 6 bases, with 14 bases left in between. The chain uses TRBV28 and TRBJ1-5, with D unresolved. The receptor comes from a human donor in a cohort sampled during active COVID-19. Material: peripheral blood. The CDR3 sequence is CASRGSASQPQHF. Here the CDR3 DNA reads TGTGCCAGCCGAGGGTCGGCCAGTCAGCCCCAGCATTTT.